These 29 T cell receptor beta chains were sequenced from one sample in a study of T cells in Graves' hyperthyroidism and ophthalmopathy. The source material, RNA transcripts, was used to amplify TCR beta CDR3 regions. Carried out on the TCR CDR3, a first-round RT-PCR used the HTBI primer set. TCRdb analysed the multiplex PCR reads with MiXCR anew, one entry per CDR3 protein. The sample carries roughly 290,000 distinct CDR3 sequences, about an eighth recorded once. Sequenced input: blood. Receptors were obtained from a woman in her forties with Graves' hyperthyroidism.

This clonotype was counted at least ten times. CDR3 in amino acids: CASSLDMGVGWEKLFF. The CDR3 DNA reads TGTGCCAGCAGCTTAGATATGGGAGTCGGTTGGGAAAAACTGTTTTTT. The J gene is TRBJ1-4, the V gene TRBV11-2; D unclear. The CDR3 is 16 residues long. Germline lookup yields CDR1 SGHAT and CDR2 FQNNGV. V gave up 0 bases and J gave up 8 bases, with 16 bases separating them.

This clonotype was recorded many times. The J gene is TRBJ1-2, the V gene TRBV6-1, with TRBD1 identical over 7 bases. Germline V CDR1 and CDR2: MNHNS, SASEGT. This CDR3 has 18 residues. Trimming took 5 bases from V and 0 from J; bases not matched to a gene: 15. DNA for the CDR3: TGTGCCAGCAGTTTTCGACCCAACAGGGGCCTAGCTAACTATGGCTACACCTTC. Its protein product is CASSFRPNRGLANYGYTF.

For this clonotype: With a much larger clone just one base away, this may be a read error. V and J are TRBV3-1 and TRBJ2-5, with D perhaps TRBD2 (6 bases). CDR1 LGHDT and CDR2 YNNKEL come from the germline V gene (reference sequence). The CDR3 spans 14 residues. The CDR3 coding sequence is TGTGCCAGCGCTCTGGACTACAAGACAGAGAGCCAGTACTTC. This encodes CASALDYKTESQYF.

At least ten counts were recorded for this clonotype. This rearrangement joins TRBV5-1 to TRBJ1-1; no firm D call. The CDR3 sequence is 16 residues long. V lost 2 bases and J 7 bases, leaving 21 bases between the germline ends. Germline loops: CDR1 SGHRS, CDR2 YFSETQ. The CDR3 sequence is CASSFGTAISGSEAFF. Written as DNA, the CDR3 is TGCGCCAGCAGCTTCGGAACAGCAATATCGGGTAGTGAAGCTTTCTTT. Supplemented by reference TRBV5-1 and TRBJ1-1, the full variable domain reads KAGVTQTPRYLIKTRGQQVTLSCSPISGHRSVSWYQQTPGQGLQFLFEYFSETQRNKGNFPGRFSGRQFSNSRSEMNVSTLELGDSALYLCASSFGTAISGSEAFFGQGTRLTVV.

This clonotype has ten or more counts. The chain joins TRBV20-1 to TRBJ1-1; no firm D call. CDR3 length: 12 amino acids. V was trimmed by 6 bases and J by 2 bases, leaving 10 bases between them. The germline gives CDR1 DFQATT, CDR2 SNEGSKA (reference sequence). CDR3 region: CSAISGNTEAFF. The DNA of the CDR3 is TGCAGTGCCATCAGCGGTAACACTGAAGCTTTCTTT.

This clonotype has more than one count but fewer than ten. One base away lies a much larger clone, so this may be a sequencing read error. This rearrangement joins TRBV10-3 to TRBJ1-1, with D unresolved. The CDR3 loop spans 14 amino acids. CDR1 and CDR2 (germline): ENHRY, SYGVKD. V shed 3 bases and J shed 10 bases, with 18 bases lying between them. CDR3 protein: CAISDPRAEAVAFF. CDR3 sequence (DNA): TGTGCCATCAGTGACCCGAGGGCCGAGGCTGTAGCTTTCTTT.

In its sample, this clonotype was seen many times. The chain couples TRBV7-2 to TRBJ2-3, with 7 bases that match TRBD2. The V gene's germline CDR1 is SGHTA and CDR2 FQGNSA. V dropped 1 base and J dropped 6; count of bases not matched to a gene: 4. This CDR3 is built from 14 residues. As DNA, the CDR3 is TGTGCCAGCAGCTTAGGGGGGGGAGGTGATACGCAGTATTTT. It yields the protein CASSLGGGGDTQYF. The whole variable domain, filled in from reference TRBV7-2 and TRBJ2-3, reads GAGVSQSPSNKVTEKGKDVELRCDPISGHTALYWYRQSLGQGLEFLIYFQGNSAPDKSGLPSDRFSAERTGGSVSTLTIQRTQQEDSAVYLCASSLGGGGDTQYFGPGTRLTVL.

As concerns this clonotype: At one end the junction does not follow the germline gene, possibly because of a read error. The chain has TRBV6-1 and TRBJ1-3, with D uncertain. This CDR3 is built from 13 residues. Germline lookup yields CDR1 MNHNS and CDR2 SASEGT. The CDR3 nucleotides read TGTACCAGCAGTCCCGAGGAGAGAAACACCATATATTTT. Protein sequence: CTSSPEERNTIYF.

This clonotype has at least ten counts. This chain joins TRBV7-2 and TRBJ1-3; D is unresolved. Trimming took off 4 bases at V and 2 bases at J, with 12 bases between the two ends. Germline loops: CDR1 SGHTA, CDR2 FQGNSA. This CDR3 comprises 15 residues. The CDR3 region has the DNA TGTGCCAGCAGCTCTTTCGGTACCGCTGGAAACACCATATATTTT. Amino acids: CASSSFGTAGNTIYF.

This clonotype was detected ten times or more. The chain is built from TRBV12-3 or TRBV12-4 and TRBJ1-5; the match to TRBD1 covers 9 bases. J lost 6 bases, V lost 4 bases, and 7 bases had no gene match. The CDR3 runs 15 residues. The CDR3 spells CASSSTGGESQPQHF. The CDR3 DNA is TGTGCCAGCAGTTCTACAGGGGGCGAATCTCAGCCCCAGCATTTT.

The rearrangement uses TRBV4-1 and TRBJ1-5; no clear D gene. There are 15 residues in the CDR3. V shed 4 bases and J shed 0 bases, with 10 bases lying between them. Per the germline V gene, CDR1 is MGHRA and CDR2 is YSYEKL. CDR3 bases: TGCGCCAGCAGCCGACTACTGCTTAGCAATCAGCCCCAGCATTTT. This codes for CASSRLLLSNQPQHF.

This clonotype was seen only a few times. This rearrangement joins TRBV7-2 to TRBJ2-6, with unresolved D. Germline V gene lookup returns CDR1 SGHTA and CDR2 FQGNSA. The CDR3 is 15 amino acids. Deletions cut 1 base from V and 0 bases from J, with 4 bases between. Here the CDR3 reads CASSLERSGANVLTF. DNA for the CDR3: TGTGCCAGCAGCTTAGAGCGCTCTGGGGCCAACGTCCTGACTTTC. The full variable domain, rest sourced from reference TRBV7-2 and TRBJ2-6, is GAGVSQSPSNKVTEKGKDVELRCDPISGHTALYWYRQSLGQGLEFLIYFQGNSAPDKSGLPSDRFSAERTGGSVSTLTIQRTQQEDSAVYLCASSLERSGANVLTFGAGSRLTVL.

This clonotype was recorded many times. V is TRBV2 and J is TRBJ2-7; possible D gene TRBD1, 6 bases. This CDR3 contains 14 residues. Trimming removed 6 bases from V and 3 bases from J, with 15 bases in between. The germline V gene encodes CDR1 SNHLY and CDR2 FYNNEI. This CDR3 reads CASSPPGQNYEQYF. CDR3 nucleotides: TGTGCCAGCAGCCCCCCTGGACAGAACTACGAGCAGTACTTC. Together with reference TRBV2 and TRBJ2-7, the CDR3 gives the full variable domain: EPEVTQTPSHQVTQMGQEVILRCVPISNHLYFYWYRQILGQKVEFLVSFYNNEISEKSEIFDDQFSVERPDGSNFTLKIRSTKLEDSAMYFCASSPPGQNYEQYFGPGTRLTVT.

Concerning this clonotype itself: A much larger clone differs from this one at a single base, so this may be a read error. The chain uses TRBV12-3 or TRBV12-4 and TRBJ1-4; TRBD1 matches at 8 bases. The CDR3 loop spans 14 amino acids. The trim removed 10 bases at V and 5 bases at J, leaving 9 bases unmatched. CDR3 sequence (DNA): TGTGCCAACACCCGGGACAGGCGGAATGAAAAACTGTTTTTT. Protein: CANTRDRRNEKLFF.

This clonotype was detected only a few times. The chain has TRBV6-1 and TRBJ2-1; 7 bases fit TRBD1. Germline lookup yields CDR1 MNHNS and CDR2 SASEGT. Trimming removed 5 bases from V and 7 bases from J; junction bases left unmatched: 8. The length of the CDR3 is 14 residues. This CDR3 is CASSLWTRGNEQFF. The CDR3 DNA follows: TGTGCCAGCAGTCTATGGACCAGGGGGAATGAGCAGTTCTTC.

This clonotype was observed at least ten times. V and J are TRBV30 and TRBJ2-2; 7 bases line up with TRBD1. The germline gives CDR1 GTSNPN, CDR2 SVGIG (reference sequence). The ends lost 3 bases at V and 0 bases at J; junction bases unmatched: 1. There are 14 residues in the CDR3. The CDR3 DNA is TGTGCCTGGAGGGGGACAGCGAACACCGGGGAGCTGTTTTTT. This translates into CAWRGTANTGELFF.

Ten or more counts support this clonotype. This chain uses TRBV7-9 with TRBJ2-7; D gene unclear. This CDR3 is 12 amino acids long. Germline V gene lookup returns CDR1 SEHNR and CDR2 FQNEAQ (reference sequence). V lost 0 bases and J lost 5, with 5 bases in between. The CDR3, as DNA: TGTGCCAGCAGCTTAGCTGAGGACGAGCAGTACTTC. Its translation: CASSLAEDEQYF.

This clonotype was counted many times. This chain joins TRBV7-9 and TRBJ1-2; 11 bases match TRBD1. Germline V lookup: CDR1 SEHNR, CDR2 FQNEAQ (reference sequence). This CDR3 contains 17 residues. V dropped 1 base and J dropped 7; count of bases not matched to a gene: 11. CDR3 sequence: CASSLDGLDRGRGGYTF. The DNA for the CDR3 is TGTGCCAGCAGCTTAGATGGCCTGGACAGGGGGCGCGGTGGCTACACCTTC. The full variable domain, its missing parts supplied by reference TRBV7-9 and TRBJ1-2, is DTGVSQNPRHKITKRGQNVTFRCDPISEHNRLYWYRQTLGQGPEFLTYFQNEAQLEKSRLLSDRFSAERPKGSFSTLEIQRTEQGDSAMYLCASSLDGLDRGRGGYTFGSGTRLTVV.

Details on this clonotype: This could be a read error, since a much larger clone is one nucleotide away. The V and J genes are TRBV4-1 and TRBJ2-7; no definite D call. The V end was cut by 0 bases, the J end by 0 bases, with 12 bases between. This CDR3 spans 16 amino acids. The germline V gene encodes CDR1 MGHRA and CDR2 YSYEKL. The CDR3 coding sequence is TGCGCCAGCAGCCAAGATCCCTCCCAGACCTCCTACGAGCAGTACTTC. It encodes CASSQDPSQTSYEQYF.

There are many counts of this clonotype. The chain's CDR3 is CASSEASGIRQYF. CDR3 nucleotide sequence: TGTGCCAGCAGTGAAGCTAGCGGGATTAGACAGTATTTT. The chain recombines TRBV2 with TRBJ2-3, with 8 bases aligning to TRBD2. The germline V gene encodes CDR1 SNHLY and CDR2 FYNNEI. The V segment lost 0 bases and the J segment 12 bases; nucleotides outside the gene matches: 5. The CDR3 sequence is 13 residues long.

The sample holds many counts of this clonotype. The chain carries TRBV9 and TRBJ1-1; no reliable D call. The CDR3 spans 13 residues. The germline V gene encodes CDR1 SGDLS and CDR2 YYNGEE. Trimming left V 0 bases short and J 1 base short, with 4 bases between. The CDR3 DNA reads as TGTGCCAGCAGCGTAGCCCCGAACACTGAAGCTTTCTTT. It translates to CASSVAPNTEAFF. Full variable domain (outside the CDR3, taken from reference TRBV9 and TRBJ1-1): DSGVTQTPKHLITATGQRVTLRCSPRSGDLSVYWYQQSLDQGLQFLIQYYNGEERAKGNILERFSAQQFPDLHSELNLSSLELGDSALYFCASSVAPNTEAFFGQGTRLTVV.

V gene TRBV19 combines with J gene TRBJ2-7; no clear D. Trimming removed 0 bases at V and 9 bases at J, with 15 bases between. This CDR3 comprises 14 residues. Germline loops: CDR1 LNHDA, CDR2 SQIVND (reference sequence). The CDR3 reads CASSIESASHGQYF. CDR3 bases: TGTGCCAGTAGTATAGAGTCGGCTAGTCATGGGCAGTACTTC.

The chain couples TRBV28 to TRBJ2-7, with a tentative D call TRBD2 (7 bases). V was shortened by 6 bases and J by 0 bases, with 15 bases between the two germline ends. Germline CDR1 is MDHEN and CDR2 is SYDVKM. The CDR3 consists of 15 residues. The CDR3 loop reads CASSFWEGDSYEQYF. The CDR3 DNA is TGTGCCAGCAGCTTTTGGGAGGGGGACTCCTACGAGCAGTACTTC.

This clonotype was picked up many times. This chain uses TRBV27 with TRBJ1-2, with 9 bases lining up with TRBD1. The CDR3 spans 14 residues. Per the germline V gene, CDR1 is MNHEY and CDR2 is SMNVEV (reference sequence). The J segment lost 7 bases and the V segment lost 2 bases, leaving 5 bases of the junction unmatched. CDR3: CASSLDRTGAGYTF. DNA for the CDR3: TGTGCCAGCAGTTTAGATCGGACAGGGGCTGGCTACACCTTC.

This clonotype has at least ten counts. This rearrangement joins TRBV5-5 to TRBJ2-1, with unresolved D. Germline assignment: CDR1 SGHKS and CDR2 YYEKEE (reference sequence). V gave up 1 base and J gave up 8 bases, with 13 bases separating them. The CDR3 has 14 residues. CDR3 protein: CASSLFGSSDEQFF. The CDR3 DNA is TGTGCCAGCAGCTTGTTCGGTAGCTCGGATGAGCAGTTCTTC.

This clonotype was found many times. V gene TRBV6-1 combines with J gene TRBJ1-1, with D possibly matching TRBD1 (5 bases). Germline-derived CDR1 and CDR2 are MNHNS and SASEGT. CDR3 length: 15 residues. V was cut by 6 bases and J by 1 base, with 15 bases left in between. DNA of the CDR3: TGTGCCAGCAGAACGGGGACGAGGGCGAACACTGAAGCTTTCTTT. This sequence encodes CASRTGTRANTEAFF.

This clonotype has a count of ten or more. The V and J genes are TRBV12-3 or TRBV12-4 and TRBJ2-2; D is unclear. V was trimmed by 5 bases and J by 6 bases, leaving 10 bases between them. CDR3 size: 13 residues. CDR3 bases: TGTGCCAGCAGTCGAACAGAAGCCGGGGAGCTGTTTTTT. Its protein product is CASSRTEAGELFF.

CDR3 in amino acids: CASSLVQPPYEQYF. The CDR3 coding sequence is TGTGCCAGCAGCTTAGTACAGCCCCCCTACGAGCAGTACTTC. V gene TRBV7-9 combines with J gene TRBJ2-7, with D unresolved. Deletions cut 1 base from V and 2 bases from J, with 9 bases between. Germline V gene lookup returns CDR1 SEHNR and CDR2 FQNEAQ (reference sequence). The CDR3 covers 14 residues.

The chain has TRBV20-1 and TRBJ1-4; 8 bases map to TRBD1. The germline CDR1 and CDR2 sequences are DFQATT and SNEGSKA (reference sequence). V was clipped by 0 bases and J by 4 bases; unmatched bases: 1. The CDR3 is made up of 14 amino acids. CDR3 DNA: TGCAGTGCTAGAGATGGACAGGGTAATGAAAAACTGTTTTTT. Protein: CSARDGQGNEKLFF.